The sequence of this TCR beta chain was determined in a study of T cell responses to AZD1222 COVID-19 vaccine. Analysis merged second doses at about 4 or about 12 weeks. The protocol was immunoSEQ multiplex PCR, while the TCRdb copy is restricted to in-frame clones and leaves out a portion. The repertoire consists of approximately 75,000 clones, with around 86% occurring once and the leading ten covering roughly 18%. The J segment lost 5 bases and the V segment lost 3 bases, leaving 4 bases of the junction unmatched. The CDR3 consists of 13 residues. General observations from the study: It was only a handful of AZD1222 recipients who were seropositive at baseline. There were vaccine-associated CD4 TCRs across spike, dominant at 160-218 and 743-854. White British donors predominated, females outnumbered males, and clonal diversity was possibly underestimated.

Comments on this clone: The antigen remains unidentified.

The receptor's source is an adult who received the AZD1222 COVID-19 vaccine. J is TRBJ2-7 and V is TRBV12-3 or TRBV12-4, with 7 bases identical to TRBD1. The sample consisted of peripheral blood, taken 28 days after the second AZD1222 dose. CDR3 sequence (DNA): TGTGCCAGCAGTTTCTTAGGGGGCCACGAGCAGTACTTC. Its translation is CASSFLGGHEQYF.